Below are 24 T cell receptor beta chains sequenced from a single sample in a study of regulatory T cells in long-lasting Graves disease. Time point in this sample: newly diagnosed GD, antithyroid drugs for less than 3 months. Construction of the TCR library relied on RNA isolated from PBMCs. Building of the TCR beta libraries involved iRepertoire HTBI primers and Arm-PCR of CDR3 regions. One entry per CDR3 protein, called by TCRdb with MiXCR from the multiplex PCR reads. The sample consists of roughly 530,000 distinct CDR3 sequences, about 16% of them appearing once. Another study also made use of these data, one on T cells in Graves' hyperthyroidism and ophthalmopathy.

The material was peripheral blood mononuclear cells (PBMCs), obtained at new diagnosis, from a patient treated with antithyroid drugs. Receptors originate from a middle-aged woman with Graves disease.

This clonotype appeared many times. The gene calls are TRBV11-1 and TRBJ2-1, with 10 bases lining up with TRBD2. V was clipped by 5 bases and J by 9 bases; unmatched bases: 13. CDR1 and CDR2 (germline): SGHAT, FQDESV (reference sequence). This CDR3 region has 16 residues. The chain's CDR3 is CASSEPQRGGRSEQFF. In DNA, the CDR3 is TGTGCCAGCAGCGAACCACAGCGGGGGGGAAGGAGTGAGCAGTTCTTC.

This clonotype has a handful of counts. The gene calls are TRBV6-2 or TRBV6-3 and TRBJ1-1; the D is unclear. The V and J ends lost 7 bases and 1 base respectively, with 13 bases between them. The CDR3 covers 14 residues. Germline V gives CDR1 MNHEY, CDR2 SVGEGT. CDR3 DNA: TGTGCCAGCACAAGGAACAGACCGAACACTGAAGCTTTCTTT. It specifies CASTRNRPNTEAFF.

The chain uses TRBV7-6 and TRBJ2-7, with a possible D match to TRBD2 (6 bases). V lost 5 bases to trimming and J lost 2 bases, with 13 bases between them. Germline CDR1 SGHVS, CDR2 FNYEAQ. This CDR3 contains 14 residues. CDR3 residues: CASSPEGNAYEQYF. The CDR3 DNA is TGTGCCAGCAGCCCGGAGGGGAATGCCTACGAGCAGTACTTC.

The chain recombines TRBV7-2 with TRBJ2-7; possible D gene TRBD2, 5 bases. This CDR3 contains 13 residues. The ends were cut back, 1 base at V and 4 bases at J, with 8 bases in the middle. CDR1 SGHTA and CDR2 FQGNSA come from the germline V gene. CDR3 region: CASSLVALYEQYF. CDR3 bases: TGTGCCAGCAGCTTAGTAGCGTTGTACGAGCAGTACTTC.

This clonotype has at least ten counts. The chain recombines TRBV3-1 with TRBJ2-2, with TRBD1 matching over 7 bases. CDR1 LGHDT and CDR2 YNNKEL come from the germline V gene (reference sequence). The V gene end was trimmed by 0 bases and the J gene end by 1 base; junction bases not matched to a gene: 5. The CDR3 runs to 17 residues. CDR3 DNA: TGTGCCAGCAGCCAAGACAGGGGGACGATGAACACCGGGGAGCTGTTTTTT. Translating gives CASSQDRGTMNTGELFF. The whole variable domain, remainder taken from reference TRBV3-1 and TRBJ2-2, is DTAVSQTPKYLVTQMGNDKSIKCEQNLGHDTMYWYKQDSKKFLKIMFSYNNKELIINETVPNRFSPKSPDKAHLNLHINSLELGDSAVYFCASSQDRGTMNTGELFFGEGSRLTVL.

This clonotype was recorded at least ten times. The chain couples TRBV13 to TRBJ2-5; TRBD2 agrees at 9 bases. Germline trimming cut 4 bases from V and 1 base from J; bases unmatched to any gene: 7. The CDR3 covers 16 residues. Germline CDR1 reads PRHDT; CDR2 reads FYEKMQ (reference sequence). CDR3 coding DNA: TGTGCCAGCAGCTCCCCGGGCGGGGGGGCCCAAGAGACCCAGTACTTC. Its translation is CASSSPGGGAQETQYF.

This clonotype was counted many times. The gene calls are TRBV7-6 and TRBJ2-7, with 13 nucleotides matching TRBD2. The V segment lost 3 bases and the J segment 2 bases; nucleotides outside the gene matches: 4. This CDR3 has 16 amino acids. The germline V gene encodes CDR1 SGHVS and CDR2 FNYEAQ. The CDR3 region has the DNA TGTGCCAGCAGCTTCGGACTAGCGGGGGAGACCTACGAGCAGTACTTC. Protein product: CASSFGLAGETYEQYF.

With respect to this clonotype: A much larger clone lies a single base off, so this may be a read error. The chain recombines TRBV6-2 or TRBV6-3 with TRBJ2-7; 8 nucleotides align to TRBD1. This CDR3 spans 15 amino acids. Germline V CDR1 and CDR2: MNHEY, SVGEGT. The CDR3 protein is CTSSYSGQVTYEQYF. The CDR3 DNA reads as TGTACCAGCAGTTACTCGGGACAGGTAACCTACGAGCAGTACTTC.

This clonotype was counted only a few times. This chain connects TRBV13 to TRBJ2-1, with 7 nucleotides matching TRBD1. In germline, CDR1 is PRHDT, CDR2 FYEKMQ (reference sequence). The CDR3 is 16 residues long. With V trimmed by 3 bases and J by 6 bases, 11 bases remained unmatched. Here the CDR3 reads CASSFPRGGVSNEQFF. The CDR3 DNA follows: TGTGCCAGCAGCTTCCCCCGAGGGGGCGTTAGCAATGAGCAGTTCTTC.

This clonotype was detected a few times. This rearrangement joins TRBV7-9 to TRBJ2-1, with 11 bases matching TRBD2. The germline V gene encodes CDR1 SEHNR and CDR2 FQNEAQ (reference sequence). After removal of 2 bases from V and 6 bases from J, the junction contained 9 bases not matched to a gene. The CDR3 sequence is 17 residues long. The CDR3 nucleotides are TGTGCCAGCAGCTTATTAGCGGGGGGGCGATCCGGCAATGAGCAGTTCTTC. Translation: CASSLLAGGRSGNEQFF.

The chain carries TRBV4-1 and TRBJ2-2; no reliable D call. The CDR3 runs 15 residues. V shed 4 bases and J shed 6 bases, with 15 bases lying between them. The germline CDR1 and CDR2 sequences are MGHRA and YSYEKL. The CDR3 nucleotides are TGCGCCAGCAGCCCCAATATCCCGAGGTCCGGGGAGCTGTTTTTT. The encoded protein is CASSPNIPRSGELFF.

This clonotype turned up a few times. CDR3 sequence: CASSATGSSWDEQFF. The CDR3, as DNA: TGTGCCAGCAGCGCCACGGGGTCTAGCTGGGATGAGCAGTTCTTC. J is TRBJ2-1 and V is TRBV9, with a tentative D call TRBD2 (5 bases). This CDR3 comprises 15 residues. Germline values: CDR1 SGDLS, CDR2 YYNGEE. Trimming removed 3 bases from V and 8 bases from J, with 18 bases in between. Variable domain in full (rest from reference TRBV9 and TRBJ2-1): DSGVTQTPKHLITATGQRVTLRCSPRSGDLSVYWYQQSLDQGLQFLIQYYNGEERAKGNILERFSAQQFPDLHSELNLSSLELGDSALYFCASSATGSSWDEQFFGPGTRLTVL.

The J gene is TRBJ2-2, the V gene TRBV12-3 or TRBV12-4; tentatively, D is TRBD1 (7 bases). V lost 6 bases and J lost 7, with 15 bases in between. The CDR3 has 14 residues. In DNA form, the CDR3 reads TGTGCCAGCAGCGAGGTGCGGGACAGCGGGGAGCTGTTTTTT. Amino acid sequence: CASSEVRDSGELFF.

This clonotype was seen at least ten times. The chain uses TRBV11-2 and TRBJ1-5, with D possibly matching TRBD1 (5 bases). The V gene lost 4 bases and the J gene lost 5 bases, with 9 bases spanning the gap. The CDR3 is made up of 13 amino acids. CDR1 is SGHAT, CDR2 FQNNGV, per germline. The CDR3 loop is CASSSLTDQPQHF. The CDR3 nucleotides read TGTGCCAGCAGCTCGCTGACAGATCAGCCCCAGCATTTT.

This clonotype was detected ten times or more. V gene TRBV6-5 combines with J gene TRBJ1-2, with 7 bases that match TRBD1. CDR3 length: 15 residues. Germline V lookup: CDR1 MNHEY, CDR2 SVGAGI. With V trimmed by 0 bases and J by 4 bases, 5 bases remained unmatched. Here the CDR3 reads CASSYSWDSPYGYTF. CDR3 sequence (DNA): TGTGCCAGCAGTTACTCATGGGACAGCCCCTATGGCTACACCTTC.

As regards this clonotype: The final CDR3 position lacks the conserved phenylalanine or tryptophan, pointing to a likely read error. V and J are TRBV2 and TRBJ1-1; D is ambiguous. The CDR3 is 10 residues long. The V end lost 11 bases, the J end lost 2 bases, and 6 bases lay between the germline ends. CDR1 and CDR2 from the germline V gene are SNHLY and FYNNEI. The CDR3, as DNA: TGTGCCTCCGCAAACACTGAAGCTTTCTCT. This sequence encodes CASANTEAFS.

There are many counts of this clonotype. The chain employs TRBV3-1 and TRBJ1-1; 10 bases agree with TRBD1. Germline V lookup: CDR1 LGHDT, CDR2 YNNKEL (reference sequence). V lost 2 bases to trimming and J lost 6 bases; unmatched junction nucleotides: 6. This CDR3 has 15 amino acids. The CDR3 sequence is CASSQSGQGGAEAFF. The DNA of the CDR3 is TGTGCCAGCAGCCAATCCGGACAGGGGGGGGCTGAAGCTTTCTTT.

J is TRBJ1-4 and V is TRBV5-1; TRBD1 might be the D (6 bases). The CDR3 has 16 amino acids. The V gene's germline CDR1 is SGHRS and CDR2 YFSETQ. The V end was cut by 4 bases, the J end by 4 bases, with 17 bases between. CDR3 DNA sequence: TGCGCCAGCAGCAGATCATCCGGGACAAGTAATGAAAAACTGTTTTTT. Translated: CASSRSSGTSNEKLFF.

The chain recombines TRBV2 with TRBJ2-3, with D possibly being TRBD1 or TRBD2 (5 bases each). CDR3 size: 14 residues. The V gene lost 4 bases and the J gene lost 2 bases, with 10 bases spanning the gap. Germline CDR1 reads SNHLY; CDR2 reads FYNNEI. The CDR3 sequence: CASSGVGPTDTQYF. CDR3 sequence (DNA): TGTGCCAGCAGTGGGGTGGGACCCACAGATACGCAGTATTTT.

This clonotype was detected many times. This sequence joins TRBV2 and TRBJ2-5; 7 positions agree with TRBD2. The CDR3 extends over 15 amino acids. V trimming: 6 bases; J trimming: 5 bases; junction bases outside the gene matches: 12. In germline, CDR1 is SNHLY, CDR2 FYNNEI. In DNA form, the CDR3 reads TGTGCCAGCAGCCGGGAGGTACAGGTGGGGGAGACCCAGTACTTC. Its protein is CASSREVQVGETQYF.

This clonotype has a count of ten or more. J is TRBJ2-2 and V is TRBV28; D gene unclear. There are 15 residues in the CDR3. V shed 3 bases and J shed 0 bases, with 8 bases lying between them. Looked up from germline, CDR1 is MDHEN and CDR2 is SYDVKM. In DNA, the CDR3 is TGTGCCAGCAGTTTCGGAACAGCGAACACCGGGGAGCTGTTTTTT. This codes for CASSFGTANTGELFF. Filled out from reference TRBV28 and TRBJ2-2, the complete variable domain reads DVKVTQSSRYLVKRTGEKVFLECVQDMDHENMFWYRQDPGLGLRLIYFSYDVKMKEKGDIPEGYSVSREKKERFSLILESASTNQTSMYLCASSFGTANTGELFFGEGSRLTVL.

The chain joins TRBV3-1 to TRBJ2-7; possibly TRBD2 for D (6 bases). CDR3 length: 12 amino acids. Trimming took 5 bases from V and 5 from J, leaving 10 bases between them. CDR1 is LGHDT and CDR2 is YNNKEL in the germline V gene (reference sequence). CDR3 DNA: TGTGCCAGCAGCTGGGGGAGGAACGAGCAGTACTTC. As protein: CASSWGRNEQYF.

This clonotype was counted ten times or more. The chain is built from TRBV6-1 and TRBJ1-6; D unclear. The CDR3 consists of 13 residues. Per the germline V gene, CDR1 is MNHNS and CDR2 is SASEGT. Trimming left V 7 bases short and J 9 bases short, with 13 bases between. CDR3 loop: CASKMEVGSPLHF. For the CDR3, the DNA is TGTGCCAGCAAAATGGAGGTTGGTTCACCCCTCCACTTT.

J is TRBJ2-1 and V is TRBV6-1; either TRBD1 or TRBD2 may fit D (5 bases each). The ends were cut back, 9 bases at V and 4 bases at J, with 19 bases in the middle. This CDR3 has 15 amino acids. Germline V gene sequence: CDR1 MNHNS, CDR2 SASEGT. The CDR3 protein is CARSNEGTPYNEQFF. The CDR3 DNA reads TGTGCCAGGAGTAACGAGGGGACCCCGTACAATGAGCAGTTCTTC.